A single sample gave rise to the 32 T cell receptor beta chains below, sequenced in a study of OX40 agonist ivuxolimab in advanced cancers. Only in-frame clones appear in the TCRdb table, and some are missing; sequencing was by immunoSEQ multiplex PCR. The table records tens of thousands of clones, approximately 85% of them present only once. Sequenced material: CD4+ or CD8+ T cells sorted from blood, taken in a trial of the OX40 agonist ivuxolimab. The origin of the receptors is an adult with an advanced solid tumor such as melanoma, head and neck, liver or kidney cancer.

This clone has more than one count but fewer than ten. The chain has TRBV27 and TRBJ2-2; D not certain. V dropped 2 bases and J dropped 3 bases, with 10 bases sitting between them. The germline V gene encodes CDR1 MNHEY and CDR2 SMNVEV (reference sequence). The CDR3 sequence is 15 residues long. As DNA, the CDR3 is TGTGCCAGCAGTTTAGGTAACAGTTACACCGGGGAGCTGTTTTTT. Residues: CASSLGNSYTGELFF.

The rearrangement links TRBV6-5 to TRBJ1-1, with no clear D. CDR3 length equals 13 residues. Trimming removed 2 bases at V and 5 bases at J, with 9 bases between. Germline CDR1 reads MNHEY; CDR2 reads SVGAGI. Written as DNA, the CDR3 is TGTGCCAGCAGTTACGACGAGGGAACTGAAGCTTTCTTT. Amino acid sequence: CASSYDEGTEAFF.

The J gene is TRBJ2-7, the V gene TRBV10-1; 8 bases are a match to TRBD2. The CDR3 runs to 13 residues. Germline CDR1 reads WNHNN; CDR2 reads SYGVQD (reference sequence). Germline trimming cut 8 bases from V and 7 bases from J; bases unmatched to any gene: 10. CDR3 nucleotides: TGCGCCAGCGCGGGACTAGTTTCGTGGGAGCAGTACGTC. Protein product: CASAGLVSWEQYV.

The J gene is TRBJ2-5, the V gene TRBV9, with D possibly TRBD1 on 5 matching bases. Germline V gives CDR1 SGDLS, CDR2 YYNGEE. This CDR3 contains 16 residues. With 0 bases removed from V and 0 bases from J, the gap between germline ends came to 12 bases. The CDR3 is CASSVGWGSDQETQYF. CDR3 coding DNA: TGTGCCAGCAGCGTAGGTTGGGGCAGTGACCAAGAGACCCAGTACTTC.

V gene TRBV7-9 combines with J gene TRBJ1-3; D call uncertain. This CDR3 has 15 amino acids. The germline V gene has CDR1 SEHNR and CDR2 FQNEAQ (reference sequence). V dropped 6 bases and J dropped 1 base, with 13 bases sitting between them. The CDR3: CASRHEVSSGNTIYF. CDR3 bases: TGTGCCAGCAGACACGAGGTATCTTCTGGAAACACCATATATTTT.

The chain recombines TRBV7-8 with TRBJ1-1; possible D gene TRBD1, 5 bases. V lost 1 base and J 0 bases, leaving 15 bases between the germline ends. The CDR3 consists of 17 residues. Germline CDR1 and CDR2: SGHVS and FQNEAQ. CDR3 DNA: TGTGCCAGCAGCTTAGGGACGGGACTCTCAATGAACACTGAAGCTTTCTTT. Its translation is CASSLGTGLSMNTEAFF.

This clone came up once. CDR3 DNA: TGTGCCAGCAATATAGGACAGGGGGCTTACAATGAGCAGTTCTTC. Protein sequence: CASNIGQGAYNEQFF. The rearrangement joins TRBV6-1 to TRBJ2-1; 11 positions match TRBD1. CDR3 size: 15 residues. Germline V gives CDR1 MNHNS, CDR2 SASEGT. V lost 7 bases, J lost 4 bases, and 6 bases stayed unmatched.

CDR3 sequence (DNA): TGTGCCAGCAGTCCGGGCGGACTAGTTGAGACCCAGTACTTC. Protein product: CASSPGGLVETQYF. The chain employs TRBV6-5 and TRBJ2-5; TRBD2 matches at 7 bases. V trimming: 5 bases; J trimming: 5 bases; junction bases outside the gene matches: 8. CDR3 length: 14 residues. Germline CDR1 is MNHEY and CDR2 is SVGAGI.

This sequence joins TRBV16 and TRBJ1-1; D is undetermined. The germline CDR1 and CDR2 sequences are KGHSY and FQNENV. V lost 2 bases, J lost 1 base, and 8 bases lay in between. The CDR3 loop spans 14 amino acids. CDR3 residues: CASSQQDGNTEAFF. In DNA form, the CDR3 reads TGTGCCAGCAGCCAACAGGATGGGAACACTGAAGCTTTCTTT.

This clone appeared once. The rearrangement uses TRBV5-1 and TRBJ1-1, with D uncertain. This CDR3 comprises 12 residues. The V and J ends lost 0 bases and 6 bases respectively, with 6 bases between them. Germline V lookup: CDR1 SGHRS, CDR2 YFSETQ. CDR3 bases: TGCGCCAGCAGCTTGGGCACGTCTGAAGCTTTCTTT. This translates into CASSLGTSEAFF. Together with reference TRBV5-1 and TRBJ1-1, the CDR3 gives the full variable domain: KAGVTQTPRYLIKTRGQQVTLSCSPISGHRSVSWYQQTPGQGLQFLFEYFSETQRNKGNFPGRFSGRQFSNSRSEMNVSTLELGDSALYLCASSLGTSEAFFGQGTRLTVV.

This chain connects TRBV2 to TRBJ2-7; the D gene is possibly TRBD1 (5 bases). V was cut by 6 bases and J by 2 bases, with 8 bases left in between. CDR3 length equals 12 residues. Germline V gives CDR1 SNHLY, CDR2 FYNNEI. The CDR3 loop reads CASRTVTYEQYV. The CDR3 DNA is TGTGCCAGCAGGACAGTTACCTACGAGCAGTACGTC.

The rearrangement links TRBV6-5 to TRBJ2-2; D not certain. Trimming left V 10 bases short and J 6 bases short, with 9 bases between. This CDR3 is 11 amino acids long. The germline gives CDR1 MNHEY, CDR2 SVGAGI. The CDR3, as DNA: TGTGCCATATGGAGTTCCGGGGAGCTGTTTTTT. This gives the protein CAIWSSGELFF.

The chain combines TRBV10-3 with TRBJ2-3, with D maybe TRBD2 (5 bases). Deletions cut 2 bases from V and 4 bases from J, with 7 bases between. Germline loops: CDR1 ENHRY, CDR2 SYGVKD. There are 13 residues in the CDR3. CDR3 DNA sequence: TGTGCCATCAGTGAGGGACTGGCAGATACGCAGTATTTT. Translation: CAISEGLADTQYF.

The gene calls are TRBV13 and TRBJ2-7, with TRBD2 as a possible D gene (5 bases). This CDR3 has 14 amino acids. With 5 bases removed from V and 4 bases from J, the gap between germline ends came to 15 bases. CDR1 and CDR2 (germline): PRHDT, FYEKMQ (reference sequence). CDR3 residues: CASSTRGRGYEQYF. For the CDR3, the DNA is TGTGCCAGCAGCACCCGAGGGCGCGGGTACGAGCAGTACTTC.

This clone was counted once. The rearrangement joins TRBV5-4 to TRBJ1-1, with D maybe TRBD1 (5 bases). The CDR3 length is 14 residues. The germline gives CDR1 SGHNT, CDR2 YYREEE (reference sequence). V shed 0 bases and J shed 1 base, with 7 bases lying between them. The CDR3 loop is CASSLVTGNTEAFF. In DNA form, the CDR3 reads TGTGCCAGCAGCTTGGTCACAGGGAACACTGAAGCTTTCTTT.

The chain couples TRBV19 to TRBJ1-2, with 7 bases fitting TRBD1. The CDR3 covers 15 residues. The V and J ends lost 3 bases and 7 bases, in that order; junction bases with no gene match: 11. Germline CDR1 is LNHDA and CDR2 is SQIVND (reference sequence). CDR3 in amino acids: CASSIPWRTGGGYTF. The CDR3 bases are TGTGCCAGTAGTATTCCTTGGCGGACAGGAGGTGGCTACACCTTC.

This clone turned up a few times. Other DNA sequences in the same sample also yield this CDR3. The J gene is TRBJ2-5, the V gene TRBV2; weak D call: TRBD2 (6 bases). V shed 3 bases and J shed 3 bases, with 8 bases lying between them. In germline, CDR1 is SNHLY, CDR2 FYNNEI. CDR3 size: 13 residues. CDR3 DNA sequence: TGTGCCAGCAGTGACGGGGGAAAAGAGACCCAGTACTTC. Protein: CASSDGGKETQYF.

This rearrangement joins TRBV5-4 to TRBJ1-2; D is ambiguous. V dropped 3 bases and J dropped 7 bases, with 13 bases sitting between them. Germline loops: CDR1 SGHNT, CDR2 YYREEE (reference sequence). The CDR3 length is 13 residues. CDR3 bases: TGTGCCAGCAGCTCCGCGCAGGATCTTGGCTACACCTTC. Translated, it gives CASSSAQDLGYTF.

The count of this clone is one. The chain is built from TRBV4-3 and TRBJ2-7; D not certain. The CDR3 totals 14 residues. V was pared by 0 bases and J by 0 bases, with 6 bases between. Per germline, CDR1 LGHNA and CDR2 YSLEER. The CDR3 nucleotides are TGCGCCAGCAGCCAAGAACACTTCTCCTACGAGCAGTACTTC. Its protein product is CASSQEHFSYEQYF.

The chain carries TRBV19 and TRBJ2-1; 12 positions agree with TRBD2. The CDR3 totals 15 residues. V lost 5 bases and J lost 1; bases outside the gene matches: 0. The germline V gene encodes CDR1 LNHDA and CDR2 SQIVND (reference sequence). Here the CDR3 reads CASSLAGGSYNEQFF. Here the CDR3 DNA reads TGTGCCAGTAGTCTAGCGGGGGGGTCCTACAATGAGCAGTTCTTC.

The gene calls are TRBV11-1 and TRBJ2-1; 10 bases are shared with TRBD2. The V gene's germline CDR1 is SGHAT and CDR2 FQDESV (reference sequence). CDR3 length: 14 amino acids. V shed 3 bases, J shed 12 bases, and the junction held 8 bases outside the gene matches. This chain's CDR3 is CASSFSGGGVWQFF. CDR3 nucleotides: TGTGCCAGCAGCTTCAGCGGGGGGGGAGTTTGGCAGTTCTTC.

The rearrangement joins TRBV4-3 to TRBJ2-1; 9 bases are a match to TRBD2. V was clipped by 0 bases and J by 5 bases; unmatched bases: 8. This CDR3 is built from 17 residues. Per the germline V gene, CDR1 is LGHNA and CDR2 is YSLEER. CDR3 DNA: TGCGCCAGCAGCCAAGACCTACTAGCGGGCCATAACAATGAGCAGTTCTTC. Translation gives CASSQDLLAGHNNEQFF.

This clone appeared once. The chain is built from TRBV28 and TRBJ1-3, with no clear D. Germline-derived CDR1 and CDR2 are MDHEN and SYDVKM. The germline V and J ends were trimmed by 6 bases and 0 bases, with 12 bases remaining between them. This CDR3 has 15 residues. Here the CDR3 DNA reads TGTGCCAGCAGGACGGAGGAATACTCTGGAAACACCATATATTTT. Translated: CASRTEEYSGNTIYF. The full variable domain, rest sourced from reference TRBV28 and TRBJ1-3, is DVKVTQSSRYLVKRTGEKVFLECVQDMDHENMFWYRQDPGLGLRLIYFSYDVKMKEKGDIPEGYSVSREKKERFSLILESASTNQTSMYLCASRTEEYSGNTIYFGEGSWLTVV.

The rearrangement joins TRBV7-9 to TRBJ2-7, with TRBD1 identical over 8 bases. This CDR3 is built from 16 residues. V lost 4 bases to trimming and J lost 2 bases; unmatched junction nucleotides: 10. The germline V gene encodes CDR1 SEHNR and CDR2 FQNEAQ (reference sequence). The CDR3 region is CASSSLDGQGPYEQYF. The DNA of the CDR3 is TGTGCCAGCAGCTCTCTGGACGGACAGGGTCCCTACGAGCAGTACTTC.

The chain is built from TRBV21-1 and TRBJ2-3. TRBV21-1 is designated a pseudogene. The CDR3 contains 16 residues. The CDR3 DNA reads TGTGCCAGCAGCAAAGGGCAGGACCCTAGCACAGATACGCAGTATTTT. Translation: CASSKGQDPSTDTQYF.

This clone was found once. This chain connects TRBV11-2 to TRBJ1-5; no firm D call. V was pared by 3 bases and J by 7 bases, with 10 bases between. In germline, CDR1 is SGHAT, CDR2 FQNNGV. The length of the CDR3 is 13 residues. In nucleotides, the CDR3 is TGTGCCAGCAGCTTTGATTACGGGCAGCCCCAGCATTTT. It is translated as CASSFDYGQPQHF.

The CDR3 loop reads CASRYGLYEQYV. The DNA of the CDR3 is TGTGCCAGCAGATACGGACTCTACGAGCAGTACGTC. The chain joins TRBV11-2 to TRBJ2-7; possibly TRBD2 for D (5 bases). V lost 6 bases and J 3 bases, leaving 9 bases between the germline ends. The CDR3 covers 12 residues. Germline CDR1 is SGHAT and CDR2 is FQNNGV.

In this sample, this clone turned up once. The chain uses TRBV6-5 and TRBJ2-6; D unclear. The ends were cut back, 0 bases at V and 0 bases at J, with 3 bases in the middle. Germline V gene lookup returns CDR1 MNHEY and CDR2 SVGAGI. The CDR3 has 15 amino acids. As DNA, the CDR3 is TGTGCCAGCAGTTACTCGAACTCTGGGGCCAACGTCCTGACTTTC. Its translation is CASSYSNSGANVLTF.

This clone has only a few counts. This chain connects TRBV6-5 to TRBJ2-2, with a tentative D call TRBD2 (5 bases). Trimming took 8 bases from V and 7 from J, leaving 14 bases between them. CDR1 is MNHEY and CDR2 is SVGAGI in the germline V gene. The CDR3 contains 13 residues. CDR3 DNA sequence: TGTGCCAGCCAAATGCGGGCCTTCGGGGAGCTGTTTTTT. It translates to CASQMRAFGELFF.

This clone has just one count. The gene calls are TRBV7-9 and TRBJ2-2; D gene unclear. V lost 1 base to trimming and J lost 5 bases, with 8 bases between them. CDR1 SEHNR and CDR2 FQNEAQ come from the germline V gene (reference sequence). There are 14 residues in the CDR3. CDR3 nucleotides: TGTGCCAGCAGCTTAGGGCCCTCTACCGGGGAGCTGTTTTTT. This sequence encodes CASSLGPSTGELFF.

The chain links TRBV7-8 to TRBJ2-1, with TRBD2 identical over 9 bases. The CDR3 consists of 15 residues. V shed 3 bases and J 8 bases; nucleotides not matched to a gene: 8. The V gene's germline CDR1 is SGHVS and CDR2 FQNEAQ. The CDR3 DNA follows: TGTGCCAGCAGCTTCGTTAGCGGGAGTGTCCATGAGCAGTTCTTC. This sequence encodes CASSFVSGSVHEQFF.

This clone has just a few counts. The chain recombines TRBV27 with TRBJ2-2, with TRBD1 matching 8 bases. J was trimmed by 4 bases and V by 3 bases; bases with no gene match: 7. The germline V gene has CDR1 MNHEY and CDR2 SMNVEV (reference sequence). The CDR3 is made up of 16 amino acids. CDR3 region: CASSLPDRGSTGELFF. CDR3 nucleotides: TGTGCCAGCAGTTTGCCCGACAGGGGTAGCACCGGGGAGCTGTTTTTT.